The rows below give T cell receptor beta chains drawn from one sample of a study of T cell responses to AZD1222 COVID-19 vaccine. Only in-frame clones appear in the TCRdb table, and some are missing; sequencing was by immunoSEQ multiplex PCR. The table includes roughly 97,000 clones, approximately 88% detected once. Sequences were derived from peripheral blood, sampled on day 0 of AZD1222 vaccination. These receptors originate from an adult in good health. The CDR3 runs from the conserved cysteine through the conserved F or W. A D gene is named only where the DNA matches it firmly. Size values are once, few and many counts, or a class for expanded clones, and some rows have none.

DNA: TGTGCCAGCAGTGAAAGGGACAGGGATTACTCCTACGAGCAGTACTTC; CDR3: CASSERDRDYSYEQYF; J: TRBJ2-7; D: TRBD1; V: TRBV25-1; size: .
DNA: TGTGCCTGGAGGGGACAGGGATGGAATTCACCCCTCCACTTT; CDR3: CAWRGQGWNSPLHF; J: TRBJ1-6; D: TRBD1; V: TRBV30; size: .
DNA: TGTGCCAGCAGTTTGGGTTGGAATTCACCCCTCCACTTT; CDR3: CASSLGWNSPLHF; J: TRBJ1-6; D: .; V: TRBV27; size: .
DNA: TGTGCCAGCAGCTTGGGGCTCCTCCCGGGAAAGAATGAGCAGTTCTTC; CDR3: CASSLGLLPGKNEQFF; J: TRBJ2-1; D: .; V: TRBV11-2; size: .
DNA: TGTGCCTGGAGGACCTTGGGCGGGGGAGGTTCACCCCTCCACTTT; CDR3: CAWRTLGGGGSPLHF; J: TRBJ1-6; D: .; V: TRBV30; size: .
DNA: TGTGCCAGCAGTTTCCATCCTAGCGGGGGGGTGTACAATGAGCAGTTCTTC; CDR3: CASSFHPSGGVYNEQFF; J: TRBJ2-1; D: TRBD2; V: TRBV28; size: once
DNA: TGTGCCAGTAGTTACCGGGAGGCAGTCACAGATACGCAGTATTTT; CDR3: CASSYREAVTDTQYF; J: TRBJ2-3; D: TRBD2; V: TRBV19; size: .
DNA: TGTGCCAGCAGCCGCGCCCGGGAGTCAAATCAGCCCCAGCATTTT; CDR3: CASSRARESNQPQHF; J: TRBJ1-5; D: .; V: TRBV28; size: .
DNA: TGTGCCAGTAGTCCCCAGAACTATGGCTACACCTTC; CDR3: CASSPQNYGYTF; J: TRBJ1-2; D: .; V: TRBV19; size: .
DNA: TGCGCCAGCAGCCAAGATGTTGGGACAGGGGGATTCTATGAGCAGTTCTTC; CDR3: CASSQDVGTGGFYEQFF; J: TRBJ2-1; D: TRBD1; V: TRBV4-3; size: once
DNA: TGTGCCAGCAGCTTTACACTGGCCACGAACACCGGGGAGCTGTTTTTT; CDR3: CASSFTLATNTGELFF; J: TRBJ2-2; D: .; V: TRBV5-5; size: .
DNA: TGTGCCAGCTCACCAAGGAGTCGAAACACCGGGGAGCTGTTTTTT; CDR3: CASSPRSRNTGELFF; J: TRBJ2-2; D: .; V: TRBV18; size: .
DNA: TGTGCCAGCAGCTTGCAGGGAGGTCAGCGGGCTTTCTTT; CDR3: CASSLQGGQRAFF; J: TRBJ1-1; D: .; V: TRBV7-3; size: once
DNA: TGTGCCAGCAGTAAAACCGGGACAGGGGAGCAGTACTTC; CDR3: CASSKTGTGEQYF; J: TRBJ2-7; D: TRBD1; V: TRBV28; size: .
DNA: TGCAGTGCTAGTCTAGCGGGAGAGCAGGAGACCCAGTACTTC; CDR3: CSASLAGEQETQYF; J: TRBJ2-5; D: TRBD2; V: TRBV20-1; size: .
DNA: TGTGCCAGCAGCTTAGAATACTTGGACAGCCCTAATGAAAAACTGTTTTTT; CDR3: CASSLEYLDSPNEKLFF; J: TRBJ1-4; D: .; V: TRBV11-2; size: .
DNA: TGTGCCAGTAAAAAATACAGGGATCCCTCGACTTCACCCCTCCACTTT; CDR3: CASKKYRDPSTSPLHF; J: TRBJ1-6; D: .; V: TRBV19; size: .
DNA: TGTGCCAGCAGTTTAGGGTACTATGGCTACACCTTC; CDR3: CASSLGYYGYTF; J: TRBJ1-2; D: .; V: TRBV5-6; size: .
DNA: TGTGCCAGTAGTATTGGAAGGGACAGAAATCAGCCCCAGCATTTT; CDR3: CASSIGRDRNQPQHF; J: TRBJ1-5; D: TRBD1; V: TRBV19; size: .
DNA: TGTGCCAGCAGCCCATGGACTAGCGGGGTACACACAGATACGCAGTATTTT; CDR3: CASSPWTSGVHTDTQYF; J: TRBJ2-3; D: TRBD2; V: TRBV3-1/TRBV3-2; size: .
DNA: TGTGCCAGCAGCTTAGGGCCTAGCGGGGGGGCAGATACGCAGTATTTT; CDR3: CASSLGPSGGADTQYF; J: TRBJ2-3; D: TRBD2; V: TRBV11-2; size: once
DNA: TGTGCCAGCAGCGTTGGGGGAATGGGGCGGATCTACGAGCAGTACTTC; CDR3: CASSVGGMGRIYEQYF; J: TRBJ2-7; D: .; V: TRBV5-4; size: once
DNA: TGTGCCTGGAGTATAAATGTCGAGATCTATGGCTACACCTTC; CDR3: CAWSINVEIYGYTF; J: TRBJ1-2; D: .; V: TRBV30; size: .
DNA: TGTGCCAGCTCACCGATCGACGGATCCTATGGCTACACCTTC; CDR3: CASSPIDGSYGYTF; J: TRBJ1-2; D: .; V: TRBV18; size: .
DNA: TGTGCCAGTAGTATTTCCGGCTGGGGCACAGATACGCAGTATTTT; CDR3: CASSISGWGTDTQYF; J: TRBJ2-3; D: .; V: TRBV19; size: .
DNA: TGTGCCAGCAGCTCGATACTTGCCCGGGGCGTTTACGAGCAGTACTTC; CDR3: CASSSILARGVYEQYF; J: TRBJ2-7; D: .; V: TRBV7-2; size: .
DNA: TGTGCCAGCAGGACGGTAGCGGGGCTTGAGACCCAGTACTTC; CDR3: CASRTVAGLETQYF; J: TRBJ2-5; D: TRBD2; V: TRBV6-5; size: .
DNA: TGTGCCAGCAGCCAGACTAGCGGGAGGGCCTGGAATGAGCAGTTCTTC; CDR3: CASSQTSGRAWNEQFF; J: TRBJ2-1; D: TRBD2; V: TRBV7-8; size: .
DNA: TGTGCCAGCAGCCTTACGGAGGGGGGAAATCAGCCCCAGCATTTT; CDR3: CASSLTEGGNQPQHF; J: TRBJ1-5; D: .; V: TRBV9; size: .
DNA: TGTGCCAGCAGTCTCCCCGGGGGGAGAACTGAAGCTTTCTTT; CDR3: CASSLPGGRTEAFF; J: TRBJ1-1; D: .; V: TRBV28; size: once
DNA: TGTGCCAGCAGCCCCCGGCAGATAAACGCCTACGAGCAGTACTTC; CDR3: CASSPRQINAYEQYF; J: TRBJ2-7; D: .; V: TRBV6-6; size: once
DNA: TGTGCCAGCTCACCTTTACAGGGGGGGACTGAAGCTTTCTTT; CDR3: CASSPLQGGTEAFF; J: TRBJ1-1; D: TRBD1; V: TRBV18; size: .
DNA: TGTGCCAGCAGCTCGGTAGCGGGCGGGGGCCTCACTGAAGCTTTCTTT; CDR3: CASSSVAGGGLTEAFF; J: TRBJ1-1; D: .; V: TRBV5-4; size: .
DNA: TGTGCCAGCAGCCCGGAAGGGCGCCGGAACACTGAAGCTTTCTTT; CDR3: CASSPEGRRNTEAFF; J: TRBJ1-1; D: .; V: TRBV4-2; size: .
DNA: TGTGCCTGGAGACAGGGGTCAGGGCCCCAGCATTTT; CDR3: CAWRQGSGPQHF; J: TRBJ1-5; D: TRBD1; V: TRBV30; size: .
DNA: TGTGCCAGCAGCGAAATAGCGGGAGAACGGTACGAGCAGTACTTC; CDR3: CASSEIAGERYEQYF; J: TRBJ2-7; D: TRBD2; V: TRBV9; size: .
DNA: TGTGCCAGCAGTTTGAAAGGGCTCAGGACTTGGAACACTGAAGCTTTCTTT; CDR3: CASSLKGLRTWNTEAFF; J: TRBJ1-1; D: .; V: TRBV28; size: .
DNA: TGTGCCAGCAGCTTCGGCCTAGTTGGAAACTACGAGCAGTACTTC; CDR3: CASSFGLVGNYEQYF; J: TRBJ2-7; D: .; V: TRBV11-2; size: once
DNA: TGTGCCAGCAGCGCACAGGGGTTAGGGACCTACGAGCAGTACTTC; CDR3: CASSAQGLGTYEQYF; J: TRBJ2-7; D: TRBD1; V: TRBV9; size: .
DNA: TGTGCCAGCAGTTATACCCCGTCCCGGTCCAGACGGTATGGCTACACCTTC; CDR3: CASSYTPSRSRRYGYTF; J: TRBJ1-2; D: .; V: TRBV6-2/TRBV6-3; size: .
DNA: TGCGCCAGCAGCTCCCTAGCGGGGGTTTACACCGGGGAGCTGTTTTTT; CDR3: CASSSLAGVYTGELFF; J: TRBJ2-2; D: TRBD2; V: TRBV5-1; size: .
DNA: TGTGCCAGTAGTGGGCAGGGAGGAGAGACCCAGTACTTC; CDR3: CASSGQGGETQYF; J: TRBJ2-5; D: .; V: TRBV19; size: .
DNA: TGCGCCAGCAGCCTCGGGGGCGAAAATCAGCCCCAGCATTTT; CDR3: CASSLGGENQPQHF; J: TRBJ1-5; D: .; V: TRBV4-3; size: .
DNA: TGTGCCAGCAGCGAGCGGGGGGGCAGACTGAACACTGAAGCTTTCTTT; CDR3: CASSERGGRLNTEAFF; J: TRBJ1-1; D: .; V: TRBV7-2; size: .
DNA: TGCGCCAGCAGTGAGGGACAGGGGGCGCGCGGTTCACCCCTCCACTTT; CDR3: CASSEGQGARGSPLHF; J: TRBJ1-6; D: TRBD1; V: TRBV4-3; size: .
DNA: TGCGCCAGCAGTGAGTCTCGCCGAGGGCCTCGGTCCGGGGAGCTGTTTTTT; CDR3: CASSESRRGPRSGELFF; J: TRBJ2-2; D: .; V: TRBV10-2; size: .
DNA: TGTGCCAGCAGCTTAGATCTCCCTCGGGGGACCACTGAAGCTTTCTTT; CDR3: CASSLDLPRGTTEAFF; J: TRBJ1-1; D: .; V: TRBV11-2; size: .
DNA: TGCGCCAGCAGCTTGGGTAGGGACAGGGGATTCGGCACAGATACGCAGTATTTT; CDR3: CASSLGRDRGFGTDTQYF; J: TRBJ2-3; D: TRBD1; V: TRBV5-1; size: .
DNA: TGTGCCAGCAGCTTAAGCCACAGAGGGTACGAGCAGTACTTC; CDR3: CASSLSHRGYEQYF; J: TRBJ2-7; D: .; V: TRBV7-2; size: .
DNA: TGTGCCAGCAGCTTGGGTCCCATAAACAGACGAGGAGTCGGGGAGCTGTTTTTT; CDR3: CASSLGPINRRGVGELFF; J: TRBJ2-2; D: .; V: TRBV7-9; size: .
DNA: TGTGCCAGTAGTATCGCGACAGGGGTCCTATACGAGCAGTACTTC; CDR3: CASSIATGVLYEQYF; J: TRBJ2-7; D: TRBD1; V: TRBV19; size: .
DNA: TGTGCCAGCAGCTTAGATGCCGGGACGGAGACCCAGTACTTC; CDR3: CASSLDAGTETQYF; J: TRBJ2-5; D: .; V: TRBV11-2; size: .
DNA: TGTGCCTGGGCCCTTCGAGAGACCCAGTACTTC; CDR3: CAWALRETQYF; J: TRBJ2-5; D: .; V: TRBV30; size: .
DNA: TGTGCCAGCAGCCACGGACAGCAAGCGCTAGCGGGGGGGCCAGTAGAGACCCAGTACTTC; CDR3: CASSHGQQALAGGPVETQYF; J: TRBJ2-5; D: .; V: TRBV21-1; size: .
DNA: TGTGCCAGCAGATTAGAGAGGGGGCAAAACACTGAAGCTTTCTTT; CDR3: CASRLERGQNTEAFF; J: TRBJ1-1; D: TRBD1; V: TRBV11-2; size: .